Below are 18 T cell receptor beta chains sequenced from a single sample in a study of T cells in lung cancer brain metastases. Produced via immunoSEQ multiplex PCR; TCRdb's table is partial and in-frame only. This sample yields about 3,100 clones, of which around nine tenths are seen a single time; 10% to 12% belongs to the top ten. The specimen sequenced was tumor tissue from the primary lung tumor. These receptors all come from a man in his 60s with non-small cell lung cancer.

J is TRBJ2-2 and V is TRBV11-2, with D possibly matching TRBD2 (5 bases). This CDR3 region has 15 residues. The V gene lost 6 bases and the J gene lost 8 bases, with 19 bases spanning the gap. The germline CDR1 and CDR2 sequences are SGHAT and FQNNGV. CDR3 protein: CASRASSRSLGELFF. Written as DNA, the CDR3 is TGTGCCAGCAGGGCGTCTAGCAGAAGCTTAGGGGAGCTGTTTTTT.

CDR3 nucleotides: TGTGCCAGCAGCGAACGGACGGCGAGCGGGGCAGATACGCAGTATTTT. This gives the protein CASSERTASGADTQYF. The chain is built from TRBV2 and TRBJ2-3, with TRBD2 identical over 7 bases. The V segment lost 6 bases and the J segment 4 bases; nucleotides outside the gene matches: 13. CDR1 is SNHLY and CDR2 is FYNNEI in the germline V gene. The CDR3 consists of 16 residues.

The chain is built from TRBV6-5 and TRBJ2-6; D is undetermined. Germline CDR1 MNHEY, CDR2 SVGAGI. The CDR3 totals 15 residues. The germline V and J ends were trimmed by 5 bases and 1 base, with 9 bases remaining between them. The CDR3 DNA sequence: TGTGCCAGCAGTCCCCGTCGTTCTGGGGCCAACGTCCTGACTTTC. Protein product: CASSPRRSGANVLTF.

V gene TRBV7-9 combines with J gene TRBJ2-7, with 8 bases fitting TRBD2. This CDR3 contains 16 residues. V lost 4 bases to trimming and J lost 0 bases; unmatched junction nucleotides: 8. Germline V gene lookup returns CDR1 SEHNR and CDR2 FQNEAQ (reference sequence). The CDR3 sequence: CASSSQTSVSSYEQYF. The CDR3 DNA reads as TGTGCCAGCAGCTCCCAGACTAGCGTGAGCTCCTACGAGCAGTACTTC. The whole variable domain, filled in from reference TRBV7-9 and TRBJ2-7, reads DTGVSQNPRHKITKRGQNVTFRCDPISEHNRLYWYRQTLGQGPEFLTYFQNEAQLEKSRLLSDRFSAERPKGSFSTLEIQRTEQGDSAMYLCASSSQTSVSSYEQYFGPGTRLTVT.

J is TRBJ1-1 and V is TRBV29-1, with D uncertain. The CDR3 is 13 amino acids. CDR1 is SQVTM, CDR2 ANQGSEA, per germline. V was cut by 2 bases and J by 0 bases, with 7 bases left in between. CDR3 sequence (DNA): TGCAGCGTTGAACGGTCCATGAACACTGAAGCTTTCTTT. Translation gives CSVERSMNTEAFF.

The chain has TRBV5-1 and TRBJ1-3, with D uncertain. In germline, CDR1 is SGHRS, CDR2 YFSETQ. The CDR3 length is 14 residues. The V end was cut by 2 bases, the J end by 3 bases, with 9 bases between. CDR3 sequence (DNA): TGCGCCAGCAGCTTAGGACGAGGTGGAAACACCATATATTTT. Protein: CASSLGRGGNTIYF.

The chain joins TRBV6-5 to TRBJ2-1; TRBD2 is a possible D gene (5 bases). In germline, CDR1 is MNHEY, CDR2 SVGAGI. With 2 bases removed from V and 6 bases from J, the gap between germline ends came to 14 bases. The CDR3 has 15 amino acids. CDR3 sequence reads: CASSYVSPEVNEQFF. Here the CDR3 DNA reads TGTGCCAGCAGTTACGTCTCCCCGGAGGTCAATGAGCAGTTCTTC.

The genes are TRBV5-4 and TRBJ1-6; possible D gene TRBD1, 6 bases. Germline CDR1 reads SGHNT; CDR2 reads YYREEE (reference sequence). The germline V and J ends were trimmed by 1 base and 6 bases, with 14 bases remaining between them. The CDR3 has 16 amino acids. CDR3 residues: CASSLSGLGANSPLHF. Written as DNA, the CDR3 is TGTGCCAGCAGCTTGAGTGGTTTGGGGGCTAATTCACCCCTCCACTTT.

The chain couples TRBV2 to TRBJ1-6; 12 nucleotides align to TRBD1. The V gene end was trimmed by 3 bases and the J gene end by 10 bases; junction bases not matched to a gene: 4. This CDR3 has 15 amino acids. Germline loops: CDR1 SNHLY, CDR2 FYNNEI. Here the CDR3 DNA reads TGTGCCAGCAGTGAGGGACAGGGGGCTAAATCACCCCTCCACTTT. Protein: CASSEGQGAKSPLHF.

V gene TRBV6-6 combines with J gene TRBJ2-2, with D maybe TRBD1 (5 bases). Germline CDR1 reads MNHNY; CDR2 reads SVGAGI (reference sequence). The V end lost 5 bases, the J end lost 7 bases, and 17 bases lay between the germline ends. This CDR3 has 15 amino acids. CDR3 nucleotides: TGTGCCAGCAGTGCGACCTCGACAGAGTACGGGGAGCTGTTTTTT. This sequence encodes CASSATSTEYGELFF.

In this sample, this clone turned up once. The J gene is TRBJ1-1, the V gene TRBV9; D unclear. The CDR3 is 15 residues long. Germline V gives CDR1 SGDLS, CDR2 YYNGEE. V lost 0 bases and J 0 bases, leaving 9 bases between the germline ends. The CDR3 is CASSVGAVLNTEAFF. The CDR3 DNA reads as TGTGCCAGCAGCGTAGGGGCAGTCCTGAACACTGAAGCTTTCTTT.

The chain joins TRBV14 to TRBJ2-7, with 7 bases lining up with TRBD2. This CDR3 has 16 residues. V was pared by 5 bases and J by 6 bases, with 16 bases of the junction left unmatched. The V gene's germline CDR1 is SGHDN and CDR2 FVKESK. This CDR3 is CASSSTRAGTRSEQYF. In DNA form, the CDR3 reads TGTGCCAGCAGCTCTACTCGAGCGGGAACGAGGAGCGAGCAGTACTTC.

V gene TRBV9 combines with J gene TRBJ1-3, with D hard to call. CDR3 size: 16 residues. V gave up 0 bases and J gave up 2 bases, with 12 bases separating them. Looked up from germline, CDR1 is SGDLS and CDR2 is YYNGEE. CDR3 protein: CASSVAAQGAGNTIYF. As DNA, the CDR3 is TGTGCCAGCAGCGTAGCCGCACAAGGTGCTGGAAACACCATATATTTT.

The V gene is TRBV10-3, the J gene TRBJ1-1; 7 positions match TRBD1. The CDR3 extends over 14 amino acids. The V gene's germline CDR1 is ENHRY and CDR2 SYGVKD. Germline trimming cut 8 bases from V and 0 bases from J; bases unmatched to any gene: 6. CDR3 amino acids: CAIHPQGLNTEAFF. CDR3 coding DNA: TGTGCCATCCATCCACAGGGGCTGAACACTGAAGCTTTCTTT.

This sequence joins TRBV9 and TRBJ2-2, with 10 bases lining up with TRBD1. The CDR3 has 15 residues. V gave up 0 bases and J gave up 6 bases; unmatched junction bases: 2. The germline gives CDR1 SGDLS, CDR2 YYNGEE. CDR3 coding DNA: TGTGCCAGCAGCGTAGAGGGGACAGGGGCCGGGGAGCTGTTTTTT. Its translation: CASSVEGTGAGELFF.

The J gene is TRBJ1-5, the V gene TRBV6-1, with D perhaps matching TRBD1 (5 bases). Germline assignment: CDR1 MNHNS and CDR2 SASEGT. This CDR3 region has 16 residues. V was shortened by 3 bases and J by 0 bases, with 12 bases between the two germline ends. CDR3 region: CASSESGTYSNQPQHF. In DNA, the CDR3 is TGTGCCAGCAGTGAGTCCGGGACTTATAGCAATCAGCCCCAGCATTTT.

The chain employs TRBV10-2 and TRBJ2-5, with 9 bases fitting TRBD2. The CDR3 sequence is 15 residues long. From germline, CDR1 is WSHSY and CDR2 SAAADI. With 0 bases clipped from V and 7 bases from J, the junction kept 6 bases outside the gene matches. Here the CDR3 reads CASSESDGGRATQYF. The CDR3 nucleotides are TGCGCCAGCAGTGAGTCGGACGGCGGGAGGGCGACCCAGTACTTC.

The DNA for the CDR3 is TGTGCCTCTGCGGAGCGTTCCTATAATTCACCCCTCCACTTT. Protein: CASAERSYNSPLHF. The chain links TRBV5-4 to TRBJ1-6; D not resolved. Trimming cost V 10 bases and J 1 base, with 12 bases left between them. The CDR3 has 14 amino acids. Germline V gene lookup returns CDR1 SGHNT and CDR2 YYREEE (reference sequence).